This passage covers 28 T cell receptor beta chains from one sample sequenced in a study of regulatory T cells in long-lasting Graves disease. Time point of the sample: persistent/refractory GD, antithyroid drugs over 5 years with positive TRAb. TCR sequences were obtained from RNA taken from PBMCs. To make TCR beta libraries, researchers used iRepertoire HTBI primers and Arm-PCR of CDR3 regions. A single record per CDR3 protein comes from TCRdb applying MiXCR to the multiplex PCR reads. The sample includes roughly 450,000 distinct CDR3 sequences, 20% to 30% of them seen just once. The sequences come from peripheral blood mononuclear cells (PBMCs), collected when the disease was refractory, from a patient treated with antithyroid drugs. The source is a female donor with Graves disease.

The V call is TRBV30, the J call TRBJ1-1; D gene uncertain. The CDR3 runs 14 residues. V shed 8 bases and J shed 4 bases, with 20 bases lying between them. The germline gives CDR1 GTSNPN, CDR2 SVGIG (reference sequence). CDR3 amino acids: CAASLGLTITEAFF. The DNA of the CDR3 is TGTGCCGCATCCCTGGGGTTAACTATCACTGAAGCTTTCTTT.

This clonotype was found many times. The CDR3 region is CAAGRRGARFYGYTF. As DNA, the CDR3 is TGTGCCGCTGGGCGTCGAGGGGCGCGGTTTTATGGCTACACCTTC. The V call is TRBV7-2, the J call TRBJ1-2, with TRBD1 as a possible D gene (5 bases). From germline, CDR1 is SGHTA and CDR2 FQGNSA. Trimming shortened V by 11 bases and J by 5 bases, and 24 bases separated the two germline ends. The CDR3 is made up of 15 amino acids.

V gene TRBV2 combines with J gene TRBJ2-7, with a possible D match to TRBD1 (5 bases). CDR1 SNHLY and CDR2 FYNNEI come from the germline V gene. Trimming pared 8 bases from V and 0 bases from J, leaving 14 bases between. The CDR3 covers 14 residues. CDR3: CASSPSDNSYEQYF. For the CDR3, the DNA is TGTGCCAGCTCACCCTCGGACAACTCCTACGAGCAGTACTTC.

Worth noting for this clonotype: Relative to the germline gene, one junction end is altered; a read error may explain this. The CDR3 loop reads CVSFGQGLSSEGYTF. The CDR3 DNA reads as TGTGTCAGCTTTGGACAGGGTTTGTCCTCCGAAGGCTACACCTTC. The genes are TRBV2 and TRBJ1-2; 8 positions agree with TRBD1. The length of the CDR3 is 15 residues. From germline, CDR1 is SNHLY and CDR2 FYNNEI.

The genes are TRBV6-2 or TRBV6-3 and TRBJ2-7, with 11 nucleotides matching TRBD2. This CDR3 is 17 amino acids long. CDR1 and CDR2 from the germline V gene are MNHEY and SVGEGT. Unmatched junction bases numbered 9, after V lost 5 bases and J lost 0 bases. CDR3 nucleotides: TGTGCCAGCAGTGCCGGGACTAGCGGTACTAGCTCCTACGAGCAGTACTTC. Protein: CASSAGTSGTSSYEQYF.

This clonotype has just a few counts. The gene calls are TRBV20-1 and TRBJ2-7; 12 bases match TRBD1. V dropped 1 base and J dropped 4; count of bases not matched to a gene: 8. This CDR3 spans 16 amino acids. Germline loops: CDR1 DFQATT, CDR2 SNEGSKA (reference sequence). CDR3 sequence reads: CSARGGTGGFPYEQYF. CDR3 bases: TGCAGTGCTAGAGGGGGGACAGGGGGCTTTCCGTACGAGCAGTACTTC.

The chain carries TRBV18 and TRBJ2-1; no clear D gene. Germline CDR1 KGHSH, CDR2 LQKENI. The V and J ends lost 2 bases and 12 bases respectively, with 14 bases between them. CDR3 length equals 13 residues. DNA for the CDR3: TGTGCCAGCTCACCAAAACACGGGCATAGGCAGTTCTTC. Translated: CASSPKHGHRQFF.

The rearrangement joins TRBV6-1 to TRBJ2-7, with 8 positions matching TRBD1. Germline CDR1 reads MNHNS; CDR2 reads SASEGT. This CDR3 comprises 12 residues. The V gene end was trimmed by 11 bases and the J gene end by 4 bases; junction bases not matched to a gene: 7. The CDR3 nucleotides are TGTGCCGGCGGACAGGGATTTTACGAGCAGTACTTC. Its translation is CAGGQGFYEQYF.

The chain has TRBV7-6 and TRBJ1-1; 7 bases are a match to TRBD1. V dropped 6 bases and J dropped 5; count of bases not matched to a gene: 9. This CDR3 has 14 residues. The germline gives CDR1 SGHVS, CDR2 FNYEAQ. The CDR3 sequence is CASSSTYRGTEAFF. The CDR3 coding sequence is TGTGCCAGCAGTTCGACTTACAGGGGTACTGAAGCTTTCTTT.

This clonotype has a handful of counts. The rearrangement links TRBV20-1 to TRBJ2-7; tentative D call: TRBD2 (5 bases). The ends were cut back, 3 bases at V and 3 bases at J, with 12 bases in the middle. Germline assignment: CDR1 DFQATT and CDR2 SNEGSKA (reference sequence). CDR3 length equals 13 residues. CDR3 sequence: CSARMISVYEQYF. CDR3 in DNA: TGCAGTGCTAGGATGATTAGCGTCTACGAGCAGTACTTC.

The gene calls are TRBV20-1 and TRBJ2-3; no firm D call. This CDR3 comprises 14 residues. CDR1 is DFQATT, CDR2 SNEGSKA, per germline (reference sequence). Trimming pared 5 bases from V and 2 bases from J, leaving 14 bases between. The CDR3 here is CSAETVETTDTQYF. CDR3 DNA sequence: TGCAGTGCTGAGACCGTCGAAACCACAGATACGCAGTATTTT.

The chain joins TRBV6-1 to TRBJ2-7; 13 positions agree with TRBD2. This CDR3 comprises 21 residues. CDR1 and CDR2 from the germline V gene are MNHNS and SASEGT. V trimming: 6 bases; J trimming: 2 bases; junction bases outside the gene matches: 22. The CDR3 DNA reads TGTGCCAGCAGATGGGTCTCTACGGGACTAGCGGGGAACCGACTTGCCTACGAGCAGTACTTC. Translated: CASRWVSTGLAGNRLAYEQYF.

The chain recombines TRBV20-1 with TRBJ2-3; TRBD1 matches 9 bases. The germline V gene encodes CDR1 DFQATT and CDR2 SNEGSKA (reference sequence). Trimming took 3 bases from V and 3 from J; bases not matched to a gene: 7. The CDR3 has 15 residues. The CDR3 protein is CSARGPGQGTDTQYF. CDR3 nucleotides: TGCAGTGCTAGGGGACCGGGACAGGGAACAGATACGCAGTATTTT.

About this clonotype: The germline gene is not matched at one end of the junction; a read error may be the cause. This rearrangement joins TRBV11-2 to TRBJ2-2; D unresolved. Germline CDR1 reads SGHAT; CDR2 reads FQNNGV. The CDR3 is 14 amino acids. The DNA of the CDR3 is TGTGGCAGCAGCTTAGTAGCGAACACCGGGGAGCTGTTTTTT. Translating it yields CGSSLVANTGELFF.

In DNA form, the CDR3 reads TGTGCCAGCAGCCTAGTCAGCTCCTATAATTCACCCCTCCACTTT. Translated, it gives CASSLVSSYNSPLHF. This chain joins TRBV11-2 and TRBJ1-6; D unclear. The germline CDR1 and CDR2 sequences are SGHAT and FQNNGV. The V end was cut by 5 bases, the J end by 0 bases, with 8 bases between. The CDR3 is 15 amino acids.

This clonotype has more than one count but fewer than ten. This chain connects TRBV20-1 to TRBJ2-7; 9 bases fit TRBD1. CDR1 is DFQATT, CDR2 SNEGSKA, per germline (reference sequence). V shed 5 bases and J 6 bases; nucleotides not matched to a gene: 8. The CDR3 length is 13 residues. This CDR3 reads CSAHRDRASEQYF. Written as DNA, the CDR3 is TGCAGTGCTCACCGGGACAGGGCCTCCGAGCAGTACTTC.

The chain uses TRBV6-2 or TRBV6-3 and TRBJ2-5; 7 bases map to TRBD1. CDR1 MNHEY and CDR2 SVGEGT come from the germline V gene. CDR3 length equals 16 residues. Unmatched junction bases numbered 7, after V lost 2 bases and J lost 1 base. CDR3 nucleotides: TGTGCCAGCAGTTACGAGAGACAGGGTCTCCAAGAGACCCAGTACTTC. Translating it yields CASSYERQGLQETQYF.

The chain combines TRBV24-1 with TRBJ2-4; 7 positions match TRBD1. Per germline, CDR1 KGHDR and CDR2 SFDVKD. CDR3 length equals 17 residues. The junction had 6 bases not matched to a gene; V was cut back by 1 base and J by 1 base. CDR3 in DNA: TGTGCCACCAGTGATTTCACAGGGGTTGAGGCCAAAAACATTCAGTACTTC. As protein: CATSDFTGVEAKNIQYF.

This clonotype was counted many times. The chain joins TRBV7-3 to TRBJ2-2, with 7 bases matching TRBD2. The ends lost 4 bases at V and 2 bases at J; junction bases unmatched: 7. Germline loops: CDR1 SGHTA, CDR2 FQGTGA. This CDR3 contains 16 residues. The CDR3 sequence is CASSSRLATNTGELFF. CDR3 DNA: TGTGCCAGCAGCTCCCGACTAGCTACAAACACCGGGGAGCTGTTTTTT. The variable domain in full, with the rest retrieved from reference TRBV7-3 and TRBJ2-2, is GAGVSQTPSNKVTEKGKYVELRCDPISGHTALYWYRQSLGQGPEFLIYFQGTGAADDSGLPNDRFFAVRPEGSVSTLKIQRTERGDSAVYLCASSSRLATNTGELFFGEGSRLTVL.

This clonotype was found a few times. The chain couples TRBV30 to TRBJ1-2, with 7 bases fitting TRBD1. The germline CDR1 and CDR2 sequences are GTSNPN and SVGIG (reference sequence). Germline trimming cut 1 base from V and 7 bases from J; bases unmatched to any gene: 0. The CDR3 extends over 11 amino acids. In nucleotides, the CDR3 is TGTGCCTGGAGTGACAGGGGTGGCTACACCTTC. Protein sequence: CAWSDRGGYTF.

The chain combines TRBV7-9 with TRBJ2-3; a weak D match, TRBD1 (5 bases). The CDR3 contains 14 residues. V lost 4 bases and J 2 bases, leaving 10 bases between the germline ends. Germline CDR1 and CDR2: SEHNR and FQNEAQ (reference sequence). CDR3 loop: CASSYGALTDTQYF. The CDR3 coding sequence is TGTGCCAGCAGCTATGGGGCACTCACAGATACGCAGTATTTT.

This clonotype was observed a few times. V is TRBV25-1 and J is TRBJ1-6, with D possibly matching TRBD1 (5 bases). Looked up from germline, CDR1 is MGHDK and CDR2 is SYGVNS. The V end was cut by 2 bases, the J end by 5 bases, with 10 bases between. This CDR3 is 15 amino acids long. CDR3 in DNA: TGTGCCAGCAGTGAACGGGGGGTCAATAATTCACCCCTCCACTTT. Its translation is CASSERGVNNSPLHF.

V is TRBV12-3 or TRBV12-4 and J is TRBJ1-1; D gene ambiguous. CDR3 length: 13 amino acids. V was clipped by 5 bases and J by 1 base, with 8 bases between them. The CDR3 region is CASSLSANTEAFF. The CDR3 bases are TGTGCCAGCAGTCTGTCAGCGAACACTGAAGCTTTCTTT.

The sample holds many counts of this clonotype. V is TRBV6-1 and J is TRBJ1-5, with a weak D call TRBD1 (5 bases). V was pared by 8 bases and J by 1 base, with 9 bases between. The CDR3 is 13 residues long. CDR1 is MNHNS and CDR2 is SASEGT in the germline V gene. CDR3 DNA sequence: TGTGCCAGCCGGGGGTTAAGCAATCAGCCCCAGCATTTT. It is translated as CASRGLSNQPQHF.

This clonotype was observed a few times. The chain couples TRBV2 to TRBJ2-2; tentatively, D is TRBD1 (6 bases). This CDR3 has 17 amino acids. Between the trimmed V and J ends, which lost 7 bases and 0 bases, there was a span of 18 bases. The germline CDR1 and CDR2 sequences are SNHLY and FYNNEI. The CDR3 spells CASTPNRRQANTGELFF. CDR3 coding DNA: TGTGCCAGCACCCCGAATCGACGACAGGCGAACACCGGGGAGCTGTTTTTT. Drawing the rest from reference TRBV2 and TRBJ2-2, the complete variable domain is EPEVTQTPSHQVTQMGQEVILRCVPISNHLYFYWYRQILGQKVEFLVSFYNNEISEKSEIFDDQFSVERPDGSNFTLKIRSTKLEDSAMYFCASTPNRRQANTGELFFGEGSRLTVL.

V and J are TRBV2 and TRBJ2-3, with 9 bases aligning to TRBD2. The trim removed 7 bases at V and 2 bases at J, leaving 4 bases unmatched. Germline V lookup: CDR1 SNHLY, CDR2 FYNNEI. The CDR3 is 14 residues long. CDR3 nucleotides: TGTGCCAGCAAACGACTAGCGGACACAGATACGCAGTATTTT. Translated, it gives CASKRLADTDTQYF.

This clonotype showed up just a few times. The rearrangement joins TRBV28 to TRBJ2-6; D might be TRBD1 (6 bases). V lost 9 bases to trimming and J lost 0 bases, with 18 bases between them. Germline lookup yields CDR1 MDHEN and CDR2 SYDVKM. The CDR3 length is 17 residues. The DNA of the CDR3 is TGTGCCAGTCAGATCGACAGGTTTGGCTCTGGGGCCAACGTCCTGACTTTC. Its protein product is CASQIDRFGSGANVLTF.

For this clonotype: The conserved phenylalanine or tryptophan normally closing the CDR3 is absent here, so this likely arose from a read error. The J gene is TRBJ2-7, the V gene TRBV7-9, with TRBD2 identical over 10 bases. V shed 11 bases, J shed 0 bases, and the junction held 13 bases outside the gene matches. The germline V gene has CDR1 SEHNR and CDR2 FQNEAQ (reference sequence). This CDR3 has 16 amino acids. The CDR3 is CASQASGSWGSYEQYS. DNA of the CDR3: TGTGCCTCTCAAGCTAGCGGGAGTTGGGGCTCCTACGAGCAGTACTCC.